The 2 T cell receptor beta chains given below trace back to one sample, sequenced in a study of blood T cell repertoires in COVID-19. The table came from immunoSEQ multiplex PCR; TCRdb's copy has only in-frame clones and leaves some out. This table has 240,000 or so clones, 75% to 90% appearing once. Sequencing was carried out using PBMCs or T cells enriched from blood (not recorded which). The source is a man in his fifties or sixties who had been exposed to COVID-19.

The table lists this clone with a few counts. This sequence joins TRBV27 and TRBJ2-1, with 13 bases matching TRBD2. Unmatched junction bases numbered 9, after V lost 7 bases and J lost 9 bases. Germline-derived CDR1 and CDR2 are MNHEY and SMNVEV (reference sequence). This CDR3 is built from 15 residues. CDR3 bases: TGTGCCAGCACCATACTAGCGGGAGGGCATACTGAGCAGTTCTTC. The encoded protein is CASTILAGGHTEQFF.

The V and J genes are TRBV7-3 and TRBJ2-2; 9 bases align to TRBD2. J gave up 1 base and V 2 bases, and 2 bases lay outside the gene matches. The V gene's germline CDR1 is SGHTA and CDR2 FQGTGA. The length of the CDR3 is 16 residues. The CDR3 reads CASSLLAGWNTGELFF. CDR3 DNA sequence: TGTGCCAGCAGCTTACTAGCGGGATGGAACACCGGGGAGCTGTTTTTT.